The 18 T cell receptor beta chains presented below share a single source sample, sequenced in a study of Ad26.COV2.S vaccination and SARS-CoV-2 variants. Sample treatment: some 20 received Ad26.COV2.S at low or high dose, single or two shots; about five received placebo; per-sample allocation not given. Day 63 following the first vaccine or placebo injection was when the samples were taken. TCRdb's copy holds only in-frame clones and misses some; the assay was immunoSEQ multiplex PCR. The data show about 350,000 clones, about 88% seen once. The specimen was peripheral blood, collected in a trial of Ad26.COV2.S vaccine versus placebo. Receptors originate from a person aged 18-60 years who received the Ad26.COV2.S COVID-19 vaccine or a placebo.

The CDR3 DNA reads as TGTGCCAGCAGCTTTGCGCCCGGACTAGCGGGACAAGAGACCCAGTACTTC. Its protein is CASSFAPGLAGQETQYF. The chain combines TRBV5-4 with TRBJ2-5; 12 bases map to TRBD2. The CDR3 contains 17 residues. The germline CDR1 and CDR2 sequences are SGHNT and YYREEE (reference sequence). V lost 2 bases to trimming and J lost 2 bases; unmatched junction nucleotides: 7.

The chain uses TRBV12-3 or TRBV12-4 and TRBJ1-5; D gene uncertain. This CDR3 contains 13 residues. The V gene lost 3 bases and the J gene lost 7 bases, with 10 bases spanning the gap. For the CDR3, the DNA is TGTGCCAGCAGTTTTATGGGGAGACAGCCCCAGCATTTT. This translates into CASSFMGRQPQHF.

On this clone itself: One end of the junction is discordant with germline, which a read error may explain. V is TRBV7-9 and J is TRBJ1-3; D is uncertain. The CDR3 runs to 14 residues. In germline, CDR1 is SEHNR, CDR2 FQNEAQ (reference sequence). CDR3 region: CASSLVIHGDTIYF. CDR3 coding DNA: TGTGCCAGCAGCTTAGTGATACATGGAGACACCATATATTTT.

The V gene is TRBV30, the J gene TRBJ1-1; possible D gene TRBD1, 5 bases. The CDR3 has 11 residues. V was trimmed by 4 bases and J by 5 bases, leaving 8 bases between them. Germline lookup yields CDR1 GTSNPN and CDR2 SVGIG (reference sequence). The CDR3 DNA is TGTGCCTGGAATAGGGGAACTGAAGCTTTCTTT. Its translation is CAWNRGTEAFF.

This chain joins TRBV6-2 or TRBV6-3 and TRBJ1-5; 12 bases map to TRBD1. The CDR3 has 16 amino acids. Germline V gene data show CDR1 as MNHEY and CDR2 as SVGEGT. J was trimmed by 3 bases and V by 4 bases; bases with no gene match: 4. The DNA for the CDR3 is TGTGCCAGCAGTTTTGGGACAGGGGGCTTCAATCAGCCCCAGCATTTT. Encoded protein: CASSFGTGGFNQPQHF.

The chain combines TRBV6-5 with TRBJ1-1; 11 bases are a match to TRBD1. The CDR3 is made up of 14 amino acids. Germline V CDR1 and CDR2: MNHEY, SVGAGI. V shed 4 bases and J 4 bases; nucleotides not matched to a gene: 2. The CDR3 spells CASSWDRGGTEAFF. The CDR3 DNA follows: TGTGCCAGCAGTTGGGACAGGGGGGGCACTGAAGCTTTCTTT.

V gene TRBV4-2 combines with J gene TRBJ2-7; D ambiguous. This CDR3 is 15 amino acids long. Germline V gives CDR1 LGHNA, CDR2 YNFKEQ. V lost 0 bases and J lost 3, with 12 bases in between. DNA for the CDR3: TGTGCCAGCAGCCAAGAGGCAGGAGATAACTACGAGCAGTACTTC. Translating it yields CASSQEAGDNYEQYF.

The chain combines TRBV27 with TRBJ1-5; D possibly corresponds to TRBD1 (6 bases). The CDR3 consists of 18 residues. Between the trimmed V and J ends, which lost 2 bases and 0 bases, there was a span of 17 bases. Per the germline V gene, CDR1 is MNHEY and CDR2 is SMNVEV (reference sequence). The DNA of the CDR3 is TGTGCCAGCAGTTTAACCAGGGGTCCTATGAATAGCAATCAGCCCCAGCATTTT. It is translated as CASSLTRGPMNSNQPQHF.

This clone was seen a single time. The rearrangement uses TRBV3-1 (or the pseudogene TRBV3-2) and TRBJ1-1; no definite D call. Trimming shortened V by 1 base and J by 4 bases, and 13 bases separated the two germline ends. The CDR3 has 15 amino acids. CDR1 and CDR2 (germline): LGHDT, YNNKEL (reference sequence). CDR3 nucleotides: TGTGCCAGCAGCCAAGTATACACCCTGGGCACTGAAGCTTTCTTT. This encodes CASSQVYTLGTEAFF.

This sequence joins TRBV3-1 (or the pseudogene TRBV3-2) and TRBJ2-5; the D is unclear. Germline V gene data show CDR1 as LGHDT and CDR2 as YNNKEL (reference sequence). V dropped 1 base and J dropped 4 bases, with 4 bases sitting between them. The CDR3 covers 12 residues. CDR3: CASSQGGETQYF. The CDR3 DNA follows: TGTGCCAGCAGCCAAGGGGGAGAGACCCAGTACTTC.

The rearrangement joins TRBV5-1 to TRBJ2-5, with D perhaps matching TRBD1 (7 bases). CDR1 SGHRS and CDR2 YFSETQ come from the germline V gene. The germline V and J ends were trimmed by 4 bases and 5 bases, with 9 bases remaining between them. The CDR3 covers 12 residues. The CDR3 reads CASSGGGETQYF. Written as DNA, the CDR3 is TGCGCCAGCAGCGGAGGGGGCGAGACCCAGTACTTC.

The V gene is TRBV30, the J gene TRBJ1-2; the D gene is possibly TRBD1 (5 bases). The CDR3 loop spans 14 amino acids. Germline CDR1 reads GTSNPN; CDR2 reads SVGIG (reference sequence). V lost 5 bases and J 1 base, leaving 14 bases between the germline ends. The CDR3 bases are TGTGCCTGGGACCCCGGTCAGGGTAACTATGGCTACACCTTC. Protein sequence: CAWDPGQGNYGYTF.

A word on this clone: Other DNA sequences from this sample encode an identical CDR3 as well. The genes are TRBV9 and TRBJ1-3; D is unclear. Trimming took off 0 bases at V and 0 bases at J, with 7 bases between the two ends. The CDR3 length is 15 residues. Germline V CDR1 and CDR2: SGDLS, YYNGEE. CDR3 in DNA: TGTGCCAGCAGCGTAGGCAGCCTCTCTGGAAACACCATATATTTT. It encodes CASSVGSLSGNTIYF. The complete variable domain, with remaining parts taken from reference TRBV9 and TRBJ1-3, reads DSGVTQTPKHLITATGQRVTLRCSPRSGDLSVYWYQQSLDQGLQFLIQYYNGEERAKGNILERFSAQQFPDLHSELNLSSLELGDSALYFCASSVGSLSGNTIYFGEGSWLTVV.

In this sample, this clone turned up once. The CDR3 nucleotides read TGTGCCAGCAGCCATTATATGCGGACCGGGGAGCTGTTTTTT. Amino acid sequence: CASSHYMRTGELFF. The genes are TRBV14 and TRBJ2-2, with unresolved D. This CDR3 has 14 residues. Germline V gene data show CDR1 as SGHDN and CDR2 as FVKESK. Trimming left V 3 bases short and J 5 bases short, with 10 bases between.

The rearrangement uses TRBV11-2 and TRBJ1-1; D unclear. Germline V gene sequence: CDR1 SGHAT, CDR2 FQNNGV. Trimming cost V 0 bases and J 6 bases, with 11 bases left between them. The CDR3 sequence is 14 residues long. In DNA form, the CDR3 reads TGTGCCAGCAGCTTAGATATCGGGAGCGCTGAAGCTTTCTTT. Its translation is CASSLDIGSAEAFF.

This chain links TRBV4-1 with TRBJ2-1; maybe TRBD2 (6 bases). V lost 0 bases, J lost 5 bases, and 23 bases lay in between. The CDR3 consists of 19 residues. The germline gives CDR1 MGHRA, CDR2 YSYEKL. For the CDR3, the DNA is TGCGCCAGCAGCCAAGAAGGAGGAGGGGTTTTTCCGAAAAACAATGAGCAGTTCTTC. Translated: CASSQEGGGVFPKNNEQFF.

This clone is a singleton in its sample. This clone may be a read error of a much larger clone one base away. The chain has TRBV7-9 and TRBJ1-1; D call uncertain. Per germline, CDR1 SEHNR and CDR2 FQNEAQ (reference sequence). There are 13 residues in the CDR3. V was clipped by 1 base and J by 3 bases, with 6 bases between them. CDR3 in amino acids: CASSLVGYTEAFF. CDR3 nucleotide sequence: TGTGCCAGCAGCTTAGTGGGTTACACTGAAGCTTTCTTT.

The chain combines TRBV25-1 with TRBJ2-1; D tentatively fits TRBD1 or TRBD2 (5 bases each). The germline V gene encodes CDR1 MGHDK and CDR2 SYGVNS. CDR3 size: 16 residues. V gave up 2 bases and J gave up 6 bases, with 17 bases separating them. The chain's CDR3 is CASSEGGKTRFNEQFF. The DNA of the CDR3 is TGTGCCAGCAGTGAAGGGGGTAAGACGAGGTTCAATGAGCAGTTCTTC.